The present TCR beta chain was sequenced within a study of T-cell reconstitution after alpha-beta-depleted transplantation in children. In its sample, this clonotype was seen many times. Library preparation (for TCRbeta) was performed with unique molecular identifiers. From the PCR reads, TCRdb called clonotypes with MiXCR, one entry per CDR3 protein. The data contain 200,000 to 250,000 distinct CDR3 sequences, about 9.6% of them singletons. Trimming removed 3 bases at V and 7 bases at J, with 16 bases between. This CDR3 is 14 amino acids long. CDR1 and CDR2 from the germline V gene are SGDLS and YYNGEE.

This chain connects TRBV9 to TRBJ1-1; D is ambiguous. The receptor comes from a human donor who donated a stem cell graft to a child with SCID. The sample consisted of PBMCs from the stem cell graft donor, taken from the stem cell graft. CDR3 DNA: TGTGCCAGCAGCGGGATTAGTAGAGTGAGTGAAGCTTTCTTT. This gives the protein CASSGISRVSEAFF.